Listed below are T cell receptor beta chains from one sample, sequenced in a study of CD8+ T cells in alopecia areata. Profiled with immunoSEQ multiplex PCR; TCRdb holds only in-frame clones, not every one. The sample records 110,000 to 150,000 clones, approximately 50% being singletons. The sample was CD4+ T cells sorted from blood, taken at week 0. The source of these receptors is a human donor with alopecia areata. Each CDR3 is given with its conserved first and last residue. A D gene is named only where the DNA matches it firmly. The size entry is marked missing in some rows and otherwise reads once, few, many or a size class.

j_call | v_call | clone_size | d_call | cdr3_aa | cdr3_nt
TRBJ2-1 | TRBV28 | - | TRBD2 | CASSGAGGADEQFF | TGTGCCAGCAGCGGAGCGGGAGGGGCGGATGAGCAGTTCTTC
TRBJ2-5 | TRBV30 | few | TRBD2 | CAWSERLALVQETQYF | TGTGCCTGGAGTGAAAGACTAGCGTTAGTCCAAGAGACCCAGTACTTC
TRBJ2-3 | TRBV30 | - | TRBD2 | CAESLAVSTDTQYF | TGTGCCGAATCGCTAGCGGTTAGCACAGATACGCAGTATTTT
TRBJ1-5 | TRBV6-5 | once | - | CASSYRGDQPQHF | TGTGCCAGCAGTTACAGAGGGGATCAGCCCCAGCATTTT
TRBJ1-2 | TRBV19 | few | - | CASSLQGRPYGYTF | TGTGCCAGTAGTCTGCAGGGTAGACCCTATGGCTACACCTTC
TRBJ2-7 | TRBV29-1 | - | - | CSQTMEGEGIF | TGCAGCCAAACCATGGAGGGAGAGGGTATCTTC
TRBJ1-2 | TRBV29-1 | - | - | CSVSREHGYTF | TGCAGCGTTTCCAGGGAACATGGCTACACCTTC
TRBJ1-1 | TRBV9 | - | TRBD1 | CASSVTTGGEAFF | TGTGCCAGCAGCGTAACGACAGGGGGGGAAGCTTTCTTT
TRBJ2-3 | TRBV7-2 | - | - | CASSLGSGAGTDTQYF | TGTGCCAGCAGCTTAGGTTCGGGAGCTGGCACAGATACGCAGTATTTT
TRBJ2-3 | TRBV29-1 | - | TRBD2 | CSVDAGASTDTQYF | TGCAGCGTTGATGCGGGAGCCAGCACAGATACGCAGTATTTT
TRBJ2-3 | TRBV29-1 | - | - | CSAGGATSTDTQYF | TGCAGCGCCGGCGGAGCAACTAGCACAGATACGCAGTATTTT
TRBJ2-1 | TRBV7-9 | many | TRBD2 | CASSLGLAGVDEQFF | TGTGCCAGCAGCCTCGGACTAGCGGGGGTCGATGAGCAGTTCTTC
TRBJ2-5 | TRBV28 | - | TRBD2 | CASRVPGLGGETQYF | TGTGCCAGCAGGGTCCCGGGACTAGGTGGCGAGACCCAGTACTTC
TRBJ1-1 | TRBV27 | - | - | CASSDRRRLGTEAFF | TGTGCCAGCAGCGATCGCAGGAGGCTGGGGACTGAAGCTTTCTTT
TRBJ2-7 | TRBV4-1 | few | - | CASSRNSNGYEQYF | TGCGCCAGCAGCCGAAACAGCAACGGCTACGAGCAGTACTTC
TRBJ2-7 | TRBV6-1 | once | - | CASARLGNSYEQYF | TGTGCCAGCGCCCGATTGGGCAACTCCTACGAGCAGTACTTC
TRBJ2-3 | TRBV30 | - | - | CAWSVGTTSDTQYF | TGTGCCTGGAGTGTGGGTACAACGTCTGATACGCAGTATTTT
TRBJ1-1 | TRBV5-1 | - | - | CASSSTNTEAFF | TGCGCCAGCAGCTCAACGAACACTGAAGCTTTCTTT
TRBJ2-3 | TRBV11-2 | few | TRBD2 | CASSPRTSADTQYF | TGTGCCAGCAGCCCACGGACTAGCGCAGATACGCAGTATTTT
TRBJ2-1 | TRBV9 | - | TRBD2 | CASSARTSGSREQFF | TGTGCCAGCAGCGCGCGGACTAGCGGGAGTAGGGAGCAGTTCTTC
TRBJ2-5 | TRBV29-1 | - | TRBD2 | CSARTGGSGGQETQYF | TGCAGCGCCAGGACTGGGGGCAGCGGGGGCCAAGAGACCCAGTACTTC
TRBJ2-5 | TRBV11-3 | - | - | CASSRDWKETQYF | TGTGCCAGCAGCCGGGACTGGAAAGAGACCCAGTACTTC
TRBJ2-2 | TRBV5-1 | - | TRBD2 | CASSLLGTSGSNTGELFF | TGCGCCAGCAGCTTGTTGGGGACTAGCGGATCGAACACCGGGGAGCTGTTTTTT
TRBJ1-5 | TRBV27 | - | TRBD1 | CASSSTRPGTGGNQPQHF | TGTGCCAGCAGTTCAACCCGTCCCGGGACAGGGGGTAATCAGCCCCAGCATTTT